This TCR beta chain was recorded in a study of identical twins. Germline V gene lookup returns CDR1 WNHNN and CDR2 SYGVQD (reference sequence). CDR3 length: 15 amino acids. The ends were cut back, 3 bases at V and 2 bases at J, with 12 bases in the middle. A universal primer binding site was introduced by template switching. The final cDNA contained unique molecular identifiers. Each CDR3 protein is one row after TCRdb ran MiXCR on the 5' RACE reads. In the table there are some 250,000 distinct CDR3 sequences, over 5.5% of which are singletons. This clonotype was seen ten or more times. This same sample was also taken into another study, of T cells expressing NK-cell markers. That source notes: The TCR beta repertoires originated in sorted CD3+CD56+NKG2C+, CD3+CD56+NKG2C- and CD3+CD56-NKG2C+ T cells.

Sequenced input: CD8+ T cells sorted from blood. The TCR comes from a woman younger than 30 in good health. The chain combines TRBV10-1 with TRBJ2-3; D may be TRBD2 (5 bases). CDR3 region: CASSDREGLTDTQYF. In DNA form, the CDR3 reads TGCGCCAGCAGTGATAGAGAGGGCCTCACAGATACGCAGTATTTT.